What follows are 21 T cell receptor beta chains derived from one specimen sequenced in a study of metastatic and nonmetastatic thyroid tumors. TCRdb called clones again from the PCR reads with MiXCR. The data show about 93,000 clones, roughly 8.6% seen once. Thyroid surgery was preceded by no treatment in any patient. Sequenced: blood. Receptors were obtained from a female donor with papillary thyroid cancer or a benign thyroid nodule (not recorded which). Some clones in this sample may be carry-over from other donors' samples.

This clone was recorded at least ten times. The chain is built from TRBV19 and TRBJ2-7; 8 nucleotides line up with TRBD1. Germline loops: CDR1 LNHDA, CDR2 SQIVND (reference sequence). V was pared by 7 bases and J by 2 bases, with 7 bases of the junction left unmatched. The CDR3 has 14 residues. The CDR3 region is CASTGGRGPYEQYF. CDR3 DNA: TGTGCCAGTACAGGGGGCAGGGGGCCCTACGAGCAGTACTTC.

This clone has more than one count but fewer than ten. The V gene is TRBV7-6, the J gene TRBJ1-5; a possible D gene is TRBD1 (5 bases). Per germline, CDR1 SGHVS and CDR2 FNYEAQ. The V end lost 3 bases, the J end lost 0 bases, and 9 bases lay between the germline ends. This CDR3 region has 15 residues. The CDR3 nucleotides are TGTGCCAGCAGCTTTGACGGACATAGCAATCAGCCCCAGCATTTT. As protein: CASSFDGHSNQPQHF.

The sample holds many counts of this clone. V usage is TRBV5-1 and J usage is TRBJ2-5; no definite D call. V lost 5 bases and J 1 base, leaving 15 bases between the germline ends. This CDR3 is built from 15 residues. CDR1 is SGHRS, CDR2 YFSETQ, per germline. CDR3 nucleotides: TGCGCCAGCAGTTCAATTCCGGGCCCCCAAGAGACCCAGTACTTC. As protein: CASSSIPGPQETQYF.

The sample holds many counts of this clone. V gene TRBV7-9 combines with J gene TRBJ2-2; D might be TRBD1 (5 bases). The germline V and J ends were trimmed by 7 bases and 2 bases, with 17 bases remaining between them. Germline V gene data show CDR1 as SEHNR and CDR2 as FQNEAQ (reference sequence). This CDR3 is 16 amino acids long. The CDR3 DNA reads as TGTGCCAGCACCCCCCGTGGAAGGACAAACACCGGGGAGCTGTTTTTT. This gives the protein CASTPRGRTNTGELFF.

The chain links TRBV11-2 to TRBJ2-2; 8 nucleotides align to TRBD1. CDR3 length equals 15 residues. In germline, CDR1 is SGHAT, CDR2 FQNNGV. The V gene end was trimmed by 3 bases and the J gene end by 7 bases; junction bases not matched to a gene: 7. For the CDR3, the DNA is TGTGCCAGCAGCTTTGGGCAGGGGGCGGTCGGGGAGCTGTTTTTT. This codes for CASSFGQGAVGELFF.

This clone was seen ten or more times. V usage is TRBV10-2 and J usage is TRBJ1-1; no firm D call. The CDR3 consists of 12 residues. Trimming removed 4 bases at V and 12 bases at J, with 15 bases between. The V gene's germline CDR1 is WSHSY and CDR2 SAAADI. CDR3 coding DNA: TGCGCCAGCAGTGCCTCGACGCCCGGAACTTTCTTT. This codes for CASSASTPGTFF.

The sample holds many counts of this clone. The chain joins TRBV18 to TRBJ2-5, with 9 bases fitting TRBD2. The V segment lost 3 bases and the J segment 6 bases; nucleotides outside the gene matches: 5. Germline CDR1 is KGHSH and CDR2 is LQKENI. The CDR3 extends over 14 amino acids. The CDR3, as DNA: TGTGCCAGCTCACCGCAGAGCGGGGGGAAGACCCAGTACTTC. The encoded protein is CASSPQSGGKTQYF.

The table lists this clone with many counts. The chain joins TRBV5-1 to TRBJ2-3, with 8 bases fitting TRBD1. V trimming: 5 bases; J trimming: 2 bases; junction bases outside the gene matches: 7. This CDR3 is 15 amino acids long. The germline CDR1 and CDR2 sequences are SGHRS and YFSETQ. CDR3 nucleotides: TGCGCCAGCAGTTCTACAGGGGGTTTCACAGATACGCAGTATTTT. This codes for CASSSTGGFTDTQYF.

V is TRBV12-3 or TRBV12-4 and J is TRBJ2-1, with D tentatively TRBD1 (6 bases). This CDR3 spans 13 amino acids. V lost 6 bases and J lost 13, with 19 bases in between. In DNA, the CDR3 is TGTGCCAGCAGCCAAGATCGTACAGGGCCCCAGTTCTTC. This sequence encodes CASSQDRTGPQFF.

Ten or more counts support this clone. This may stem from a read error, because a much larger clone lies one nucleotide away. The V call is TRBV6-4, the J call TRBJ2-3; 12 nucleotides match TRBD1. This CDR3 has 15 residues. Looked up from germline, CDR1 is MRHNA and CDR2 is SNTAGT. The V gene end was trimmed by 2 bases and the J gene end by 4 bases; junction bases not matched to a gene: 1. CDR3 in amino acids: CASSDGTGGADTQYF. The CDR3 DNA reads TGTGCCAGCAGTGACGGGACAGGGGGCGCAGATACGCAGTATTTT.

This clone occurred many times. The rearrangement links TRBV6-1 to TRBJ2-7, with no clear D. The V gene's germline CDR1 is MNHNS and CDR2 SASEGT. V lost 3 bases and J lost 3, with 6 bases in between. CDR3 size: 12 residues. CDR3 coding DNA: TGTGCCAGCAGTGAGTGGGGCTACGAGCAGTACTTC. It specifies CASSEWGYEQYF.

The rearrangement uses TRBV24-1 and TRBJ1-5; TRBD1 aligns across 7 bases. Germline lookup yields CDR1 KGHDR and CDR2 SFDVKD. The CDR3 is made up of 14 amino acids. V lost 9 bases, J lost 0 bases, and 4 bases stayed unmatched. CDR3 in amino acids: CATWTGVSNQPQHF. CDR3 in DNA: TGTGCCACCTGGACAGGAGTTAGCAATCAGCCCCAGCATTTT.

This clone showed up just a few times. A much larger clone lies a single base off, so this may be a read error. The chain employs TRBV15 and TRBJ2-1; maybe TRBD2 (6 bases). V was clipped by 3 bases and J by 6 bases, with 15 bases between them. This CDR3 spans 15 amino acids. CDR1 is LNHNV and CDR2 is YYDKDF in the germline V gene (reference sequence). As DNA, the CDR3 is TGTGCCACCAGCAGCGTCCGGGGGTGCCTCAATGAGCAGTTCTTC. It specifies CATSSVRGCLNEQFF. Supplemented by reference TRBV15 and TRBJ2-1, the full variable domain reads DAMVIQNPRYQVTQFGKPVTLSCSQTLNHNVMYWYQQKSSQAPKLLFHYYDKDFNNEADTPDNFQSRRPNTSFCFLDIRSPGLGDTAMYLCATSSVRGCLNEQFFGPGTRLTVL.

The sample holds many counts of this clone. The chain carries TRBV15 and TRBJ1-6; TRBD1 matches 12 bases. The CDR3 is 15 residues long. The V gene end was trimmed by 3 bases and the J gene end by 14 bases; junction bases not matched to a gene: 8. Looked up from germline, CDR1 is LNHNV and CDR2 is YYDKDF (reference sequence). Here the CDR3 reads CATSRAGTGGDTLHF. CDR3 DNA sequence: TGTGCCACCAGCAGGGCCGGGACAGGGGGCGACACCCTCCACTTT. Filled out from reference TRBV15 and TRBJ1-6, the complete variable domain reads DAMVIQNPRYQVTQFGKPVTLSCSQTLNHNVMYWYQQKSSQAPKLLFHYYDKDFNNEADTPDNFQSRRPNTSFCFLDIRSPGLGDTAMYLCATSRAGTGGDTLHFGNGTRLTVT.

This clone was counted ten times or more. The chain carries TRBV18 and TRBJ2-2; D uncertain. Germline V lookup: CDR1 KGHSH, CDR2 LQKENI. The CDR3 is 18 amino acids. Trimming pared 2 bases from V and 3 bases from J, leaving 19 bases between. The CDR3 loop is CASSPLSLGAADTGELFF. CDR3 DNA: TGTGCCAGCTCACCATTGAGTCTAGGCGCCGCCGACACCGGGGAGCTGTTTTTT.

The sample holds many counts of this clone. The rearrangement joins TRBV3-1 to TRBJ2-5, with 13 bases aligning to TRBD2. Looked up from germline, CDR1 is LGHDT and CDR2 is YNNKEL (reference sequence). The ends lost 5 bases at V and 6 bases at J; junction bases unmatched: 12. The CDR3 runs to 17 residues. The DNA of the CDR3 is TGTGCCAGCAGCTGGGGGACTAGCGGGGCAGGTACGCAGACCCAGTACTTC. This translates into CASSWGTSGAGTQTQYF.

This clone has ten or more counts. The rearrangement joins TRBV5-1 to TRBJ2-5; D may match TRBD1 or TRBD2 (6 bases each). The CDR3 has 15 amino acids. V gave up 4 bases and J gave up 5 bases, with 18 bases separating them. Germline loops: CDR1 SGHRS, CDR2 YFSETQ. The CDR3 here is CASSPLGPGAETQYF. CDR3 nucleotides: TGCGCCAGCAGCCCTCTTGGTCCGGGGGCTGAGACCCAGTACTTC.

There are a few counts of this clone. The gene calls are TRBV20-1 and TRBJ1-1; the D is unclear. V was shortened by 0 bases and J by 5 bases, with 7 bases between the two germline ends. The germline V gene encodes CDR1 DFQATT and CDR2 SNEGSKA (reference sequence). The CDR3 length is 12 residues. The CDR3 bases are TGCAGTGCTAGAGAGAAGGAAACTGAAGCTTTCTTT. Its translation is CSAREKETEAFF.

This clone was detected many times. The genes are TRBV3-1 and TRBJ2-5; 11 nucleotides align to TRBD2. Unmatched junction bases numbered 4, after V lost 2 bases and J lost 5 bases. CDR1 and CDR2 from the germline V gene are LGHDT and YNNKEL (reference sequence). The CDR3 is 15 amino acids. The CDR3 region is CASSQIAGGLETQYF. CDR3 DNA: TGTGCCAGCAGCCAAATAGCGGGGGGGCTGGAGACCCAGTACTTC.

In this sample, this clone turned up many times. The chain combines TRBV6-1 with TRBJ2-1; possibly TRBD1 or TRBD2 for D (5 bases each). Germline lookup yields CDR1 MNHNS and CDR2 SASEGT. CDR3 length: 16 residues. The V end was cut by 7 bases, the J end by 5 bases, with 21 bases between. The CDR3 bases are TGTGCCAGCACCGCCTTCATTGAGGGGCGTAACAATGAGCAGTTCTTC. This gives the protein CASTAFIEGRNNEQFF.

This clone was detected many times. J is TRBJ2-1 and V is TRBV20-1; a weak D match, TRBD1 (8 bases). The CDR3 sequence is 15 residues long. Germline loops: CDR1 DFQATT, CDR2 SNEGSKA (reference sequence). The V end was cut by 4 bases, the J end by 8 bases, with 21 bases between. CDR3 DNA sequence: TGCAGTGCTACCCAGCCGGACAGGGAGGGGCATGAGCAGTTCTTC. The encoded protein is CSATQPDREGHEQFF.